The 5 T cell receptor beta chains below all came from one sample that was sequenced in a study of patients and donors after allogeneic stem cell transplantation (TCRdb year 2020). Library construction relied on RT-PCR. This sample was sequenced with a NextSeq 550. Starting from the raw public reads, TCRdb applied fastp trimming at Q25, assembled clones with MiXCR and retained in-frame beta chains. Here each entry gathers all rows of one CDR3 protein and keeps the most common genes and DNA. The sample table records under 170,000 distinct CDR3 sequences; 30% to 45% of these occur just once. Jointly, the top ten make up around 50% of the sample. The specimen was blood, either unsorted or a sorted T cell fraction (not recorded which). The receptors were gathered from a human donor who was either an allogeneic HSCT recipient or a stem cell or donor lymphocyte infusion donor (not recorded which). It is not recorded whose cells these are; they may come from a transplant donor.

This clonotype was counted only a few times. This chain connects TRBV11-1 to TRBJ1-1; D might be TRBD1 (6 bases). The CDR3 spans 15 residues. Per the germline V gene, CDR1 is SGHAT and CDR2 is FQDESV (reference sequence). Trimming left V 4 bases short and J 3 bases short, with 15 bases between. The CDR3 here is CASSSYRVWDTEAFF. CDR3 coding DNA: TGTGCCAGCAGCTCCTACAGGGTTTGGGACACTGAAGCTTTCTTT.

J is TRBJ2-5 and V is TRBV5-5; TRBD1 matches at 11 bases. This CDR3 contains 14 residues. The ends lost 4 bases at V and 4 bases at J; junction bases unmatched: 3. CDR1 is SGHKS and CDR2 is YYEKEE in the germline V gene (reference sequence). CDR3 residues: CASSRGQGVETQYF. CDR3 nucleotide sequence: TGTGCCAGCAGCAGGGGACAGGGGGTAGAGACCCAGTACTTC.

The chain has TRBV6-2 or TRBV6-3 and TRBJ1-1, with 7 bases identical to TRBD1. This CDR3 comprises 14 residues. The junction had 1 base not matched to a gene; V was cut back by 0 bases and J by 3 bases. From germline, CDR1 is MNHEY and CDR2 SVGEGT. In nucleotides, the CDR3 is TGTGCCAGCAGTTACTCAACAGGGGACACTGAAGCTTTCTTT. It translates to CASSYSTGDTEAFF.

The V gene is TRBV2, the J gene TRBJ2-1, with a tentative D call TRBD1 (6 bases). The V and J ends lost 6 bases and 12 bases respectively, with 12 bases between them. The CDR3 covers 11 residues. From germline, CDR1 is SNHLY and CDR2 FYNNEI. CDR3 DNA: TGTGCCAGCAGAACCGGGACACTGCAGTTCTTC. Its translation: CASRTGTLQFF.

V usage is TRBV10-3 and J usage is TRBJ2-7; perhaps TRBD1 as D (5 bases). Trimming cost V 2 bases and J 3 bases, with 8 bases left between them. This CDR3 is 13 amino acids long. CDR1 and CDR2 from the germline V gene are ENHRY and SYGVKD. The CDR3 region is CAISEGQGYEQYF. The CDR3 bases are TGTGCCATCAGTGAGGGGCAGGGCTACGAGCAGTACTTC.